The text below deals with one T cell receptor (beta chain). Its specificity is unknown. The record originates from a study of graft-versus-host responses after intestinal transplantation. Study overall: Recipients got multivisceral, liver-intestinal, or isolated intestinal transplants. Following induction with anti-thymocyte globulin, all recipients were given tacrolimus and steroids for about three years.

The CDR3 totals 15 residues. Germline V gene sequence: CDR1 SGHVS, CDR2 FNYEAQ. V lost 5 bases, J lost 4 bases, and 10 bases stayed unmatched. The repertoire was sequenced with immunoSEQ multiplex PCR; TCRdb's copy has only in-frame clones and lacks some. The table has 85,000 to 90,000 clones, under 85% seen once. Study-level findings and limits: The study associated peak circulating GvH clone levels with early post-transplant HvG declines. Analysis identified GvH clones in recipient marrow, with some appearing first in ileum or blood.

The material sequenced was unstimulated CD8+ T cells sorted from spleen or lymph node cells, taken before intestinal transplant. The rearrangement joins TRBV7-6 to TRBJ2-5; 7 bases agree with TRBD1. The TCR was taken from a human donor who received an intestinal transplant. The CDR3 region is CASSHFRGSVETQYF. DNA for the CDR3: TGTGCCAGCAGCCACTTCAGGGGGTCCGTAGAGACCCAGTACTTC.